Each of the 4 T cell receptor beta chains below was sequenced from the same sample in a study of regulatory T cells in long-lasting Graves disease. Building the TCR beta libraries relied on iRepertoire HTBI primers, and CDR3 regions underwent Arm-PCR. MiXCR was run by TCRdb on the multiplex PCR reads, yielding one entry per CDR3 protein. The sample shows 400,000 or so distinct CDR3 sequences, around a quarter of them seen only once. Time point reported: persistent/refractory GD, antithyroid drugs over 5 years with positive TRAb. The TCR library was made from RNA extracted from PBMCs. The sequencing here drew on peripheral blood mononuclear cells (PBMCs), taken when the disease was refractory, from a patient treated with antithyroid drugs. The receptors here all came from a female donor with Graves disease.

This clonotype came up many times. The chain recombines TRBV29-1 with TRBJ2-5, with D tentatively TRBD1 (5 bases). Trimming left V 7 bases short and J 3 bases short, with 18 bases between. The CDR3 is 14 residues long. Germline V gene sequence: CDR1 SQVTM, CDR2 ANQGSEA. The CDR3 reads CSGLGWQGEETQYF. The DNA of the CDR3 is TGCAGCGGGCTAGGATGGCAGGGTGAAGAGACCCAGTACTTC. Full variable domain (rest looked up from reference TRBV29-1 and TRBJ2-5): SAVISQKPSRDICQRGTSLTIQCQVDSQVTMMFWYRQQPGQSLTLIATANQGSEATYESGFVIDKFPISRPNLTFSTLTVSNMSPEDSSIYLCSGLGWQGEETQYFGPGTRLLVL.

There are a few counts of this clonotype. V usage is TRBV5-1 and J usage is TRBJ1-1; maybe TRBD1 (5 bases). CDR3 size: 14 residues. The V and J ends lost 3 bases and 1 base respectively, with 10 bases between them. CDR1 and CDR2 (germline): SGHRS, YFSETQ. For the CDR3, the DNA is TGCGCCAGCAGCTCGACAGTACCGAACACTGAAGCTTTCTTT. This codes for CASSSTVPNTEAFF.

This clonotype was detected many times. V and J are TRBV6-5 and TRBJ2-7, with TRBD2 as a possible D gene (6 bases). Germline V gene sequence: CDR1 MNHEY, CDR2 SVGAGI. This CDR3 has 15 amino acids. V lost 1 base and J 5 bases, leaving 15 bases between the germline ends. CDR3 region: CASSYWRDGGNEQYF. CDR3 DNA: TGTGCCAGCAGTTACTGGCGGGATGGAGGCAACGAGCAGTACTTC.

This clonotype has a count of ten or more. The chain carries TRBV12-3 or TRBV12-4 and TRBJ1-1, with D tentatively TRBD1 (6 bases). This CDR3 contains 15 residues. The V and J ends lost 7 bases and 5 bases respectively, with 20 bases between them. CDR3 sequence: CASKKPSRTVTEAFF. The CDR3 nucleotides read TGTGCCAGCAAAAAGCCCAGTCGGACAGTAACTGAAGCTTTCTTT.